A selection of T cell receptor beta chains follows, all from one sample in a study of resident and recirculating memory T cells in vitiligo. Repertoires were generated with immunoSEQ multiplex PCR, while TCRdb's copy carries only in-frame clones and drops some. In the table there are more than 70,000 clones, under 95% of which are singletons. The sequencing input was blood. All receptors come from a male donor with vitiligo. The CDR3 runs from the conserved cysteine through the conserved F or W. The D gene is left open where the match is weak.

length: 14; J: TRBJ2-1; V: TRBV6-1; D: .; DNA: TGTGCCAGCAGTGAAGGGCAGTCCTACAATGAGCAGTTCTTC; CDR3: CASSEGQSYNEQFF
length: 16; J: TRBJ2-3; V: TRBV25-1; D: TRBD2; DNA: TGTGCCAGCAGTGAAAGACTAGCGGCTAGCACAGATACGCAGTATTTT; CDR3: CASSERLAASTDTQYF
length: 14; J: TRBJ2-7; V: TRBV14; D: TRBD1; DNA: TGTGCCAGCAGCCTCCGGGACAGGGACTACGAGCAGTACTTC; CDR3: CASSLRDRDYEQYF
length: 17; J: TRBJ2-1; V: TRBV30; D: TRBD1; DNA: TGTGCCTGGAGTGCAAAGACAGGGAACCCCTCCTACAATGAGCAGTTCTTC; CDR3: CAWSAKTGNPSYNEQFF
length: 17; J: TRBJ2-7; V: TRBV4-3; D: TRBD1; DNA: TGCGCCAGCAGCCAAACGTTAACAGGGGGAGGTCTGTACGAGCAGTACTTC; CDR3: CASSQTLTGGGLYEQYF
length: 15; J: TRBJ2-1; V: TRBV25-1; D: TRBD2; DNA: TGTGCCAGCAGTGAAGTAGCGGGTTCACAAAATGAGCAGTTCTTC; CDR3: CASSEVAGSQNEQFF
length: 15; J: TRBJ2-4; V: TRBV7-9; D: .; DNA: TGTGCCAGCAGCGCTACACGGACGGCCCCGGGAATTCAGTACTTC; CDR3: CASSATRTAPGIQYF
length: 16; J: TRBJ1-2; V: TRBV27; D: .; DNA: TGTGCCAGCAGTTTACATGACAGTGTAGGTGCTCGTGGCTACACCTTC; CDR3: CASSLHDSVGARGYTF
length: 12; J: TRBJ2-7; V: TRBV28; D: .; DNA: TGTGCCAGCAGTTTCGCAGCCTACGAGCAGTACTTC; CDR3: CASSFAAYEQYF
length: 17; J: TRBJ2-1; V: TRBV7-2; D: TRBD2; DNA: TGTGCCAGCAGCTCATTTAGCGGGTCCAGCGAGTACAATGAGCAGTTCTTC; CDR3: CASSSFSGSSEYNEQFF
length: 15; J: TRBJ1-3; V: TRBV5-1; D: .; DNA: TGCGCCAGCAGCTTAATGTTCAGCTCTGGAAACACCATATATTTT; CDR3: CASSLMFSSGNTIYF